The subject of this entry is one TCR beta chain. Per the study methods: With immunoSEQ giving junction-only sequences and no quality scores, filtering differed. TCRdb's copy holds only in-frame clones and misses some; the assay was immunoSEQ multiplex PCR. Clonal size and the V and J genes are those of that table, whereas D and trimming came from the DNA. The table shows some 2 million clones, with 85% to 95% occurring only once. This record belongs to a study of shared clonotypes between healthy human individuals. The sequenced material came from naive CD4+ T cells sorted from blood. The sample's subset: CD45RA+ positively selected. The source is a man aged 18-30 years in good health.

CDR3 protein: CAWSVGVGNSPLHF. The CDR3 DNA reads as TGTGCCTGGAGTGTGGGGGTGGGAAATTCACCCCTCCACTTT. The chain is built from TRBV30 and TRBJ1-6, with D possibly TRBD1 on 5 matching bases. V lost 0 bases and J 7 bases, leaving 10 bases between the germline ends. CDR3 size: 14 residues. CDR1 is GTSNPN, CDR2 SVGIG, per germline (reference sequence).